This T cell receptor beta chain was identified in a study of OX40 agonist ivuxolimab in advanced cancers. The data were produced by immunoSEQ multiplex PCR, yet TCRdb's version contains in-frame clones alone and is incomplete. In the table there are tens of thousands of clones, roughly 86% of which are singletons. V was pared by 0 bases and J by 4 bases, with 9 bases between. From germline, CDR1 is MNHNS and CDR2 SASEGT. The CDR3 contains 14 residues. This TCR derives from an adult with an advanced solid tumor such as melanoma, head and neck, liver or kidney cancer. The starting material was CD4+ or CD8+ T cells sorted from blood, obtained in a trial of the OX40 agonist ivuxolimab. V usage is TRBV6-1 and J usage is TRBJ1-2; D gene ambiguous. CDR3 bases: TGTGCCAGCAGTGAAGCTAGGAGTTTCTATGGCTACACCTTC. Translated, it gives CASSEARSFYGYTF.